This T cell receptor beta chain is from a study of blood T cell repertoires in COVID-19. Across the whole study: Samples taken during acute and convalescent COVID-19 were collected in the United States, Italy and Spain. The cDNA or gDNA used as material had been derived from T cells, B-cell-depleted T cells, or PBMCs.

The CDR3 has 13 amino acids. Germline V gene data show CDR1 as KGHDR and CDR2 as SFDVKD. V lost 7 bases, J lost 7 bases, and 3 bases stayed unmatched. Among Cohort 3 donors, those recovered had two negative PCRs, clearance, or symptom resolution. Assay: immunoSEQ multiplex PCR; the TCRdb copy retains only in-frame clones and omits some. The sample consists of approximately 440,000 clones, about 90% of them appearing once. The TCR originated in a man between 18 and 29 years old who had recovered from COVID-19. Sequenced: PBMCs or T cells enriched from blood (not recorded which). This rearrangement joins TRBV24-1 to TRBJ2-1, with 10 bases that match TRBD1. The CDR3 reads CATRGTGDNEQFF. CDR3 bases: TGTGCCACCAGAGGGACAGGGGATAATGAGCAGTTCTTC.